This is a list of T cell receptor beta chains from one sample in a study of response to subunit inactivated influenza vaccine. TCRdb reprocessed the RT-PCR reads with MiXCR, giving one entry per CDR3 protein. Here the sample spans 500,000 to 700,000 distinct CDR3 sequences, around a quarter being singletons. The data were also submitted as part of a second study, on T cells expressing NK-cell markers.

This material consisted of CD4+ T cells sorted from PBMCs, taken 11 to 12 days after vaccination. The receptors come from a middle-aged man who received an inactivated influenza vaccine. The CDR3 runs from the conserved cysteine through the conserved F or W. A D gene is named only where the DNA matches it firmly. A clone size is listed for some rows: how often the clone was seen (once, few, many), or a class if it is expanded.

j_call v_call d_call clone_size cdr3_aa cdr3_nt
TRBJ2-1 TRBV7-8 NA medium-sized CASSLVAGNEQFF TGTGCCAGCAGCTTAGTTGCAGGGAATGAGCAGTTCTTC
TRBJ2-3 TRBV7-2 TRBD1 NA CASSFGDRGGQDTQYF TGTGCCAGCAGCTTCGGGGACAGGGGAGGTCAAGATACGCAGTATTTT
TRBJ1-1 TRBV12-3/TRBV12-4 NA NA CASSLMGKTEAFF TGTGCCAGCAGTTTAATGGGGAAGACTGAAGCTTTCTTT
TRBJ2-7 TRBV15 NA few CATSRDFASSSYEQYF TGTGCCACCAGCAGAGATTTTGCGTCGAGCTCCTACGAGCAGTACTTC
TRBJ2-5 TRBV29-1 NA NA CSVSGLRETQYF TGCAGCGTCTCCGGGTTGCGAGAGACCCAGTACTTC
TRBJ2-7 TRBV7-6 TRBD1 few CASRGTGHEQYF TGTGCCAGCAGGGGGACAGGGCACGAGCAGTACTTC
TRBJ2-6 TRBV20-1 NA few CSAQLGTGANVLTF TGCAGTGCTCAATTAGGAACTGGGGCCAACGTCCTGACTTTC
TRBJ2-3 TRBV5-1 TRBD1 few CASSIQGAPDTQYF TGCGCCAGCAGCATACAGGGGGCCCCAGATACGCAGTATTTT
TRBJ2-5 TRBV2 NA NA CASSGRRDGETQYF TGTGCCAGCAGTGGTAGGAGGGATGGTGAGACCCAGTACTTC
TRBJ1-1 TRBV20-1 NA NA CSASTGTWATEAFF TGCAGTGCTTCCACCGGGACCTGGGCAACTGAAGCTTTCTTT
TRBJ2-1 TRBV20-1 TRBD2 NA CSARTSGRPSYNEQFF TGCAGTGCCCGGACTAGCGGGAGGCCTTCCTACAATGAGCAGTTCTTC
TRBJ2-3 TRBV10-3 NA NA CATSESPLDTQYF TGTGCCACCAGTGAGTCCCCCCTAGATACGCAGTATTTT
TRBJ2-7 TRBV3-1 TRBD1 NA CASSPYGQGGTYEQYF TGTGCCAGCAGCCCCTATGGACAGGGGGGAACCTACGAGCAGTACTTC
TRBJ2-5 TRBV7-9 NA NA CASSIRLKETQYF TGTGCCAGCAGCATTCGATTAAAAGAGACCCAGTACTTC
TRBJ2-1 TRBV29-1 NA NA CSVRARQAYNEQFF TGCAGCGTAAGAGCGCGGCAAGCCTACAATGAGCAGTTCTTC
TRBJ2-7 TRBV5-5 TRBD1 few CASSWVRQGALREQYF TGTGCCAGCAGCTGGGTCCGACAGGGGGCTCTAAGGGAGCAGTACTTC
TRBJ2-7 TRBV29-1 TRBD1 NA CSVGVPGGAYEQYF TGCAGCGTTGGAGTCCCAGGGGGAGCCTACGAGCAGTACTTC
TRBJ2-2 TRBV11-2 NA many CASSLDFRPLTAGELFF TGTGCCAGCAGCTTAGATTTTCGGCCCCTCACTGCCGGGGAGCTGTTTTTT
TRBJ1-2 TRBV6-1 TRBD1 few CASLPGQGPYGYTF TGCGCCAGCCTTCCGGGACAGGGGCCGTACGGCTACACCTTC
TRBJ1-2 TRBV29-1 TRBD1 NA CSVEDRDRVTGNYGYTF TGCAGCGTTGAAGACCGGGACAGGGTAACGGGGAACTATGGCTACACCTTC
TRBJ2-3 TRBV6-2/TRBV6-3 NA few CASSQVGTQYF TGTGCCAGCAGCCAAGTCGGTACGCAGTATTTT
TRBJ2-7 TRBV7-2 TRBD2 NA CASSLSLAGATYEQYF TGTGCCAGCAGCTTATCACTAGCGGGAGCTACCTACGAGCAGTACTTC
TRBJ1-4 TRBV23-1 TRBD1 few CASSQSLTGNEKLFF TGCGCCAGCAGTCAATCTTTGACAGGGAATGAAAAACTGTTTTTT
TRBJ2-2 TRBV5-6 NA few CASSLILGNTGELFF TGTGCCAGCAGCTTGATCTTGGGGAACACCGGGGAGCTGTTTTTT
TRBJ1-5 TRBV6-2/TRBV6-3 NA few CASSPTGRGPQPQHF TGTGCCAGCAGTCCGACAGGTCGGGGTCCTCAGCCCCAGCATTTT
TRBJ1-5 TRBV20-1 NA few CSASPKSNQPQHF TGCAGTGCTTCCCCCAAAAGCAATCAGCCCCAGCATTTT
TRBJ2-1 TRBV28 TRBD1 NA CASRLPDRYNEQFF TGTGCCAGCAGACTGCCGGACAGGTACAATGAGCAGTTCTTC
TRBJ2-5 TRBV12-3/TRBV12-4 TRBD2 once CASSSRGGGETQYF TGTGCCAGCAGTAGCCGGGGGGGTGGAGAGACCCAGTACTTC
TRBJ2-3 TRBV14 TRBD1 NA CASSRIFRDRKDTQYF TGTGCCAGCAGCCGCATATTCCGGGACAGGAAGGATACGCAGTATTTT
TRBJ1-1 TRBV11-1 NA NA CASSLLGGPRFMNTEAFF TGTGCCAGCAGCTTATTAGGGGGGCCGCGTTTTATGAACACTGAAGCTTTCTTT
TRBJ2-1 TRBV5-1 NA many CASSSDYNEQFF TGCGCCAGCAGCTCGGACTACAATGAGCAGTTCTTC
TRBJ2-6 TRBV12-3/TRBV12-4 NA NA CASSETGGLGANVLTF TGTGCCAGCAGCGAAACGGGGGGCCTGGGGGCCAACGTCCTGACTTTC
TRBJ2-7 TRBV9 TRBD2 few CASSAGGGERSIQYF TGTGCCAGCAGCGCGGGAGGGGGGGAACGTAGTATCCAGTACTTC
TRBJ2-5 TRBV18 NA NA CASSQEGTETQYF TGTGCCAGCTCACAGGAGGGCACCGAGACCCAGTACTTC
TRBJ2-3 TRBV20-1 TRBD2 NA CSASKTSGRTDTQYF TGCAGTGCTTCTAAGACTAGCGGGAGAACAGATACGCAGTATTTT
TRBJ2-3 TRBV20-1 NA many CSASWASTDTQYF TGCAGTGCCTCATGGGCTAGCACAGATACGCAGTATTTT
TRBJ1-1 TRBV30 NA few CAWYLQGAEAFF TGTGCCTGGTACCTCCAGGGTGCTGAAGCTTTCTTT